A selection of T cell receptor beta chains follows, all from one sample in a study of T cell repertoires in cytomegalovirus infection. Via MiXCR, TCRdb re-called the reads, giving one row per CDR3 protein. The sample has roughly 150,000 distinct CDR3 sequences; approximately 30% are singletons. No antigens are known for them. The material sequenced was CD8+ T cells from cultured PBMCs, taken from culture after CMV antigen stimulation. Every receptor here comes from a human donor in good health (CMV status not recorded). Some clones in this sample may be carry-over from other donors' samples. Both conserved end residues are part of each CDR3. D genes are given only for firm matches. The listing skips clone size in some rows; elsewhere it reads once, few, many or a size class.

abundance	v_gene	d_gene	j_gene	CDR3nt	CDR3aa
NA	TRBV19	TRBD1	TRBJ2-7	TGTGCCAGTAGTATTGGGACAGGGATCTCCTACGAGCAGTACTTC	CASSIGTGISYEQYF
few	TRBV7-8	TRBD2	TRBJ2-3	TGTGCCAGCAGCTCGATGGGTGGACTAGCTAGGGATACGCAGTATTTT	CASSSMGGLARDTQYF
many	TRBV6-1	TRBD2	TRBJ2-1	TGTGCCAGCAGTGAAACTACGACTAGCGGGGGGCCATACAATGAGCAGTTCTTC	CASSETTTSGGPYNEQFF
many	TRBV7-8	NA	TRBJ2-5	TGTGCCAGCAATCAAAATGGGGGAAACCAAGAGACCCAGTACTTC	CASNQNGGNQETQYF
many	TRBV7-9	NA	TRBJ1-1	TGTGCCAGCAGGACCATTCAGGGGCCTGAAGCTTTCTTT	CASRTIQGPEAFF
once	TRBV28	TRBD1	TRBJ1-5	TGTGCCAGCAGGTCAGGGGGATCAGTCGGGCCCCGGCATTTT	CASRSGGSVGPRHF
many	TRBV4-1	TRBD1	TRBJ2-7	TGCGCCAGCAGCCAAGACCCGTCGGACAGGAGCGCCTACGAGCAGTACTTC	CASSQDPSDRSAYEQYF
NA	TRBV9	NA	TRBJ2-5	TGTGCCAGCAGCGTTTCTGGTGGGACCCAGTACTTC	CASSVSGGTQYF
few	TRBV11-2	TRBD1	TRBJ1-1	TGTGCCAGCAGCCTGGAAACAGGGGGCCGCGGCGCTTTCTTT	CASSLETGGRGAFF
NA	TRBV7-6	NA	TRBJ2-7	TGTGCCAGCAGCGGAAACAGGGATCCCGAGCAGTACTTC	CASSGNRDPEQYF
NA	TRBV27	NA	TRBJ1-2	TGTGCCAGCAGTGGGGGACGGAGCTATGGCTACACCTTC	CASSGGRSYGYTF
NA	TRBV6-8	NA	TRBJ2-7	TGTGCCAGCAGTTACTCGAACTTTGGGAGCGAGCAGTACTTC	CASSYSNFGSEQYF
many	TRBV29-1	NA	TRBJ1-2	TGCAGCGTACCCCAACAGGGTCCCTCTGGCTACACCTTC	CSVPQQGPSGYTF
NA	TRBV24-1	TRBD1	TRBJ2-2	TGTGCCACCCAGACGCCTCTGCCGGGACAGTTGGGGCGGGGGGAGCTGTTTTTT	CATQTPLPGQLGRGELFF
NA	TRBV11-2	NA	TRBJ2-7	TGTGCCAGCAGCTTAGCCCGCGGGGGCCACGAGCAGTACTTC	CASSLARGGHEQYF
NA	TRBV29-1	TRBD2	TRBJ2-1	TGCAGCGTTGAGTTGGGCGGGGGGGACTACAATGAGCAGTTCTTC	CSVELGGGDYNEQFF
NA	TRBV6-1	NA	TRBJ2-1	NA	CASSSSKYNEQFF
NA	TRBV2	TRBD2	TRBJ2-3	TGTGCCAGCAGCGCGACTAGCGGGGGGCCCACAGATACGCAGTATTTT	CASSATSGGPTDTQYF
NA	TRBV6-1	NA	TRBJ1-5	TGTGCCAGCAGTACCTCCGGGCCCCCTTGGCCCCAGCATTTT	CASSTSGPPWPQHF
many	TRBV7-2	NA	TRBJ1-5	TGTGCCAGCAGCTTAGGCTTCAATCAGCCCCAGCATTTT	CASSLGFNQPQHF
NA	TRBV27	NA	TRBJ1-6	TGTGCCAGCAGCTTAGGGGGGCCCTCATATGATTCACCCCTCCACTTT	CASSLGGPSYDSPLHF
NA	TRBV27	TRBD1	TRBJ2-3	TGTGCCAGCAGTCTCTGGACAGGCGGCACAGATACGCAGTATTTT	CASSLWTGGTDTQYF
NA	TRBV4-2	NA	TRBJ1-2	TGTGCCAGCAGCCAACTACGGGACATCTCCTATGGCTACACCTTC	CASSQLRDISYGYTF
NA	TRBV13	TRBD1	TRBJ2-7	TGTGCCAGCAGCTTAGGACAGGGGTTACCGATCCTCTACGAGCAGTACTTC	CASSLGQGLPILYEQYF
NA	TRBV5-6	TRBD2	TRBJ2-1	TGTGCCAGCAGCCGTGGACTAGCCAATGAGCAGTTCTTC	CASSRGLANEQFF
NA	TRBV4-1	TRBD1	TRBJ1-1	TGCGCCAGCAGCCAAGGGACTACAGGGGGCCGTACTGAAGCTTTCTTT	CASSQGTTGGRTEAFF
many	TRBV29-1	NA	TRBJ1-1	TGCAGCGTTCCTACGGACAGTCGCCTGGCTTTCTTT	CSVPTDSRLAFF
many	TRBV27	TRBD2	TRBJ2-3	TGTGCCTCCCGGCGGGGGGGCCTGAACACAGATACGCAGTATTTT	CASRRGGLNTDTQYF
NA	TRBV29-1	TRBD1	TRBJ2-4	TGCAGCGTGCACGACAGGGGGGTTGAAGCCAAAAACATTCAGTACTTC	CSVHDRGVEAKNIQYF
few	TRBV7-9	NA	TRBJ1-2	TGTGCCAGCAGCCTAATTAACTATGGCTACACCTTC	CASSLINYGYTF
many	TRBV7-9	NA	TRBJ2-3	TGTGCCAGCAGCTTACCTACCCTCAGGGGCAGCACAGATACGCAGTATTTT	CASSLPTLRGSTDTQYF
NA	TRBV28	TRBD2	TRBJ2-5	TGTGTCAGCAGTTCCGATAGGACTAGCGGAGTACAAGAGACCCAGTACTTC	CVSSSDRTSGVQETQYF
NA	TRBV4-1	TRBD2	TRBJ2-1	TGCGCCAGCAGCCAAGATCCCCCGGGGGGACGGGACAATGAGCAGTTCTTC	CASSQDPPGGRDNEQFF
NA	TRBV2	TRBD2	TRBJ2-5	TGTGCCAGCAGACATCTGGGCGGGGGGGCCCGTGAGACCCAGTACTTC	CASRHLGGGARETQYF
NA	TRBV6-5	NA	TRBJ2-3	TGTGCCAGCTCTATCATAGGGGGGGTTATAGGCACAGATACGCAGTATTTT	CASSIIGGVIGTDTQYF
NA	TRBV19	NA	TRBJ2-7	TGTGCCAGTAGTTATCATGGTTCCTCCTACGAGCAGTACTTC	CASSYHGSSYEQYF
many	TRBV7-2	TRBD1	TRBJ1-5	TGTGCCAGCAGCTTTACGGACAGGTTCAATCAGCCCCAGCATTTT	CASSFTDRFNQPQHF
few	TRBV7-9	NA	TRBJ1-2	TGTGCCAGCAGCTTAGCGTTAGGAGACAACTATGGCTACACCTTC	CASSLALGDNYGYTF
NA	TRBV3-1	NA	TRBJ1-1	TGTGCCAGCAGCCGAGATCTTCGGACGAACACTGAAGCTTTCTTT	CASSRDLRTNTEAFF
NA	TRBV18	NA	TRBJ1-1	TGTGCCAGCTCACCACCGTCGAGTAACACTGAAGCTTTCTTT	CASSPPSSNTEAFF
NA	TRBV9	TRBD2	TRBJ2-7	TGTGCCAGCAGCCTTAGCGGGGGGAGCTCCTACGTGCAGTACTTC	CASSLSGGSSYVQYF
few	TRBV6-2/TRBV6-3	NA	TRBJ1-4	TGTGCCAGCAGTGGATCTTTAAGCAGGGCGTGGAATGAAAAACTGTTTTTT	CASSGSLSRAWNEKLFF
NA	TRBV12-3/TRBV12-4	NA	TRBJ1-1	TGTGCCAGCAGTTTTTTACGGAACACTGAAGCTTTCTTT	CASSFLRNTEAFF
many	TRBV7-6	TRBD2	TRBJ2-7	TGTGCCAGCGCCGCCGGGGGGGGCTGGTATGAGCAGTACTTC	CASAAGGGWYEQYF
NA	TRBV9	NA	TRBJ2-1	TGTGCCAGCAGCCCCCCCGAGACTCCGTACAATGAGCAGTTCTTC	CASSPPETPYNEQFF